The present T cell receptor (beta chain) was sequenced within a study of shared clonotypes between healthy human individuals. This clone was observed a handful of times. From germline, CDR1 is SQVTM and CDR2 ANQGSEA. The length of the CDR3 is 10 residues. Clones were sequenced by immunoSEQ multiplex PCR, and TCRdb holds only the in-frame ones, with some missing. Among some 2,000,000 clones listed, around 95% were seen once. The V gene is TRBV29-1, the J gene TRBJ1-1; possibly TRBD1 for D (6 bases). Sequences were obtained from naive CD4+ T cells sorted from blood. Subset reported: CD45RA+ positively selected. The clonotype was recovered from a man aged 18 to 29 in good health. The CDR3 here is CSAGTTEAFF. The DNA for the CDR3 is TGCAGTGCCGGGACAACTGAAGCTTTCTTT.